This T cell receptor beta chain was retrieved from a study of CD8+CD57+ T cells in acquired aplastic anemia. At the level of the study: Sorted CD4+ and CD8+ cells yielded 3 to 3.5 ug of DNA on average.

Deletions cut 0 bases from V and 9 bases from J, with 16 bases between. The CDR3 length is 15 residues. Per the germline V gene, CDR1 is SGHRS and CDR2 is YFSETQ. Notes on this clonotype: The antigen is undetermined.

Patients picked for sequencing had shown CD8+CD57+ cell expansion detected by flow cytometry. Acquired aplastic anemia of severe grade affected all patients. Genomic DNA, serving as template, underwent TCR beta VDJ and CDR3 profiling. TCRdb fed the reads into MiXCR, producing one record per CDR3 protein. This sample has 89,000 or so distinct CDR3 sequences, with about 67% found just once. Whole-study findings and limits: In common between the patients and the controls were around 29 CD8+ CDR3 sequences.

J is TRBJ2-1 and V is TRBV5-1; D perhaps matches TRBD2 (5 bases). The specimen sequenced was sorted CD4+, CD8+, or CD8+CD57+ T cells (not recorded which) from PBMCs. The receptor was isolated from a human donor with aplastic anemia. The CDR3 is CASSLELAPMGEQFF. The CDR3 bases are TGCGCCAGCAGCTTGGAGTTAGCGCCGATGGGTGAGCAGTTCTTC.